This T cell receptor beta chain was captured in a study of blood T cell repertoires in COVID-19. Overall study: COVID-19 samples collected from the United States, Italy and Spain covered acute and convalescent phases. In each case, the material was cDNA or gDNA derived from T cells, B-cell-depleted T cells, or PBMCs.

In the source study's methods: Reference gene primers were amplified, and this amplification served to estimate nucleated cell counts. Data came from immunoSEQ multiplex PCR; TCRdb stores just in-frame clones and leaves some out. V, J and clone size reflect that table, while D and trimming were determined from the DNA. The data contain a few hundred thousand clones, approximately 81% of them seen just once; the ten biggest clones take up roughly 3.6%. The CDR3 is 15 residues long. Germline-derived CDR1 and CDR2 are MNHEY and SVGAGI. V was pared by 6 bases and J by 4 bases, with 18 bases between. The clonotype was recovered from a woman under 30 with acute or convalescent COVID-19. Sequencing was carried out using peripheral blood. The chain couples TRBV6-5 to TRBJ1-2; tentative D call: TRBD1 (6 bases). The chain's CDR3 is CASSQYMTGGYGYTF. As DNA, the CDR3 is TGTGCCAGCAGCCAATACATGACAGGTGGCTATGGCTACACCTTC.